This T cell receptor beta chain was sequenced in a study of T-cell memory formation after mild COVID-19. Study context: For the most part, TCR clusters were specific to one donor.

A note on this clonotype: The antigen remains undetermined.

General study results and limits: Clones that contracted from day 15 to 85 were balanced CD4/CD8, while later expanders leaned CD4+. Memory from before infection featured some responding clones, which suggests cross-reactive memory joined.

The 5'RACE method, run with constant-segment primers, produced TCR alpha and TCR beta cDNA libraries (carrying sample barcodes and UMIs). TCRdb redid the calling of the 5' RACE reads with MiXCR, one entry per CDR3 protein. The sample lists under 600,000 distinct CDR3 sequences, roughly 22% occurring once. Germline CDR1 SGHRS, CDR2 YFSETQ. J lost 6 bases, V lost 0 bases, and 2 bases had no gene match. CDR3 length: 13 residues. The receptor comes from an adult woman who had mild COVID-19 (a few samples of this study predate the infection). Cell type and time point are not known. This sequence joins TRBV5-1 and TRBJ1-2, with 7 bases identical to TRBD1. The sample taken for sequencing was PBMCs or a T cell subset sorted from them (not recorded which). CDR3: CASSLAGTDGYTF. CDR3 nucleotides: TGCGCCAGCAGCTTGGCCGGGACAGATGGCTACACCTTC. Filled out from reference TRBV5-1 and TRBJ1-2, the complete variable domain reads KAGVTQTPRYLIKTRGQQVTLSCSPISGHRSVSWYQQTPGQGLQFLFEYFSETQRNKGNFPGRFSGRQFSNSRSEMNVSTLELGDSALYLCASSLAGTDGYTFGSGTRLTVV.